The clone carrying this T cell receptor beta chain is a singleton in its sample. The data are from a study of blood T cell repertoires in COVID-19. Study-level information: Acute-phase and convalescent COVID-19 samples originated in the United States, Italy and Spain. Nucleic acid was either cDNA or gDNA, and it came from T cells, B-cell-depleted T cells, or PBMCs.

This CDR3 spans 16 amino acids. V was pared by 1 base and J by 0 bases, with 10 bases between. Germline CDR1 is MGHRA and CDR2 is YSYEKL. Per the study methods: For nucleated cells, counts were estimated from reference gene primer amplification. Generated by immunoSEQ multiplex PCR, the TCRdb table keeps only in-frame clones and is missing some. V and J calls and clone size are given by that table; D and trimming were obtained from the DNA. There are just over 80,000 clones in the sample; roughly four fifths occur only once, and about 20% lies in the top ten. Sequencing used peripheral blood. This clonotype was obtained from a woman of 80 years or more with active or convalescent COVID-19. The chain combines TRBV4-1 with TRBJ2-1; D might be TRBD2 (5 bases). CDR3 residues: CASSQVTGSSYNEQFF. CDR3 in DNA: TGCGCCAGCAGCCAAGTGACGGGGAGCTCCTACAATGAGCAGTTCTTC.